This T cell receptor (beta chain) was obtained from a study of T cell clonality in common variable immunodeficiency. Study findings and constraints: Fewer TCRbeta clones were shared among CVID subjects than controls.

From germline, CDR1 is LNHDA and CDR2 SQIVND (reference sequence). This CDR3 has 13 residues. V was trimmed by 6 bases and J by 1 base, leaving 10 bases between them. The table lists this clone with many counts. Its antigen is not identified. Coverage ceases 3 residues before the CDR3 finishes, and the germline J gene fills in the end. Some clones are missing from TCRdb's copy, which holds only in-frame ones; the method was immunoSEQ multiplex PCR. The counts give about 35,000 clones, none of them seen only once; 0.8% to 1% is held by the top ten. Each donor provided roughly 5 to 8 ml of heparinized whole blood.

The clonotype comes from a person aged 18-70 years in good health. This chain connects TRBV19 to TRBJ2-7; D might be TRBD2 (5 bases). The specimen sequenced was peripheral blood mononuclear cells. The CDR3: CASSPGNSYEQYF. Partial CDR3 DNA: TGTGCCAGTAGCCCGGGGAATTCCTACGAG.